The clone carrying this T cell receptor beta chain has ten or more counts. What it recognizes is unknown. The CDR3 length is 17 residues. V shed 0 bases and J 3 bases; nucleotides not matched to a gene: 10. Germline lookup yields CDR1 DFQATT and CDR2 SNEGSKA (reference sequence). Stated time point: newly diagnosed GD, antithyroid drugs for less than 3 months. RNA extracted from PBMCs served as the sequencing template. The peripheral blood volume drawn was approximately 9.5 milliliters, and it was collected into EDTA tubes. This sample stems from a study of regulatory T cells in long-lasting Graves disease. Study-level results: Lower TCR diversity was seen in persistent Graves' patients than in newly diagnosed ones.

Building the TCR beta libraries relied on iRepertoire HTBI primers, and CDR3 regions underwent Arm-PCR. Each CDR3 protein gets one entry after TCRdb re-called the multiplex PCR reads with MiXCR. The sample includes some 220,000 distinct CDR3 sequences, roughly 19% of them seen just once. Another study also made use of these data, one on T cells in Graves' hyperthyroidism and ophthalmopathy. From that second work: Clonotypes that were expanded in thyroid above 0.001 mostly appeared in blood too.

The clonotype was recovered from a woman in her twenties or thirties with Graves disease. The rearrangement links TRBV20-1 to TRBJ1-1, with 10 bases aligning to TRBD1. The source was peripheral blood mononuclear cells (PBMCs), collected at new diagnosis, from a patient treated with antithyroid drugs. CDR3 nucleotides: TGCAGTGCTAGAGATTTTCCTGGACAGGGGGTCTACACTGAAGCTTTCTTT. Protein sequence: CSARDFPGQGVYTEAFF.